The 20 T cell receptor beta chains listed next were all sequenced from one sample in a study of blood T cell repertoires in COVID-19. Sequencing used immunoSEQ multiplex PCR; TCRdb keeps in-frame clones, though not all of them. The sample lists roughly 73,000 clones; roughly 80% were seen once. Sequencing input: peripheral blood. The receptors were gathered from an older woman with acute or convalescent COVID-19.

This chain uses TRBV7-4 with TRBJ1-5; tentative D call: TRBD1 (5 bases). Germline-derived CDR1 and CDR2 are SGHVT and SQSDAQ. Trimming shortened V by 3 bases and J by 3 bases, and 21 bases separated the two germline ends. This CDR3 has 18 residues. This chain's CDR3 is CASSFPRVAAGNNQPQHF. CDR3 nucleotide sequence: TGTGCCAGCAGCTTCCCAAGAGTCGCCGCAGGGAACAATCAGCCCCAGCATTTT.

This chain joins TRBV6-1 and TRBJ1-2, with D perhaps matching TRBD1 (5 bases). The CDR3 has 14 residues. Germline V CDR1 and CDR2: MNHNS, SASEGT. Trimming shortened V by 3 bases and J by 2 bases, and 10 bases separated the two germline ends. For the CDR3, the DNA is TGTGCCAGCAGTGATCCGGCAGGGAACTATGGCTACACCTTC. It codes for CASSDPAGNYGYTF.

This clone has a single count. The V and J genes are TRBV3-1 (or the pseudogene TRBV3-2) and TRBJ1-3; 7 bases are a match to TRBD1. Trimming removed 6 bases from V and 0 bases from J; junction bases left unmatched: 17. Germline values: CDR1 LGHDT, CDR2 YNNKEL (reference sequence). The CDR3 has 19 residues. CDR3 nucleotides: TGTGCCAGCAGTCGGGACAGTAGTTCCCTGCAGAGCTCTGGAAACACCATATATTTT. It yields the protein CASSRDSSSLQSSGNTIYF.

This clone was seen a handful of times. The rearrangement links TRBV2 to TRBJ1-2; a possible D gene is TRBD1 (6 bases). Germline V gene sequence: CDR1 SNHLY, CDR2 FYNNEI. With 7 bases removed from V and 2 bases from J, the gap between germline ends came to 11 bases. The CDR3 spans 13 residues. Here the CDR3 reads CASKETGNYGYTF. Here the CDR3 DNA reads TGTGCCAGCAAGGAAACAGGGAACTATGGCTACACCTTC.

The chain is built from TRBV6-1 and TRBJ1-5; D possibly corresponds to TRBD1 (5 bases). The CDR3 consists of 15 residues. V lost 2 bases to trimming and J lost 9 bases, with 17 bases between them. CDR1 and CDR2 (germline): MNHNS, SASEGT. The CDR3 loop is CASSERGGELWPQHF. CDR3 in DNA: TGTGCCAGCAGTGAAAGGGGAGGGGAACTATGGCCCCAGCATTTT.

J is TRBJ1-5 and V is TRBV28, with 8 bases that match TRBD1. After removal of 4 bases from V and 2 bases from J, the junction contained 4 bases not matched to a gene. Germline V gene data show CDR1 as MDHEN and CDR2 as SYDVKM. CDR3 length: 15 residues. CDR3: CASSSSGGGNQPQHF. DNA for the CDR3: TGTGCCAGCAGTTCCTCAGGGGGCGGCAATCAGCCCCAGCATTTT.

This sequence joins TRBV5-1 and TRBJ1-1, with 9 bases matching TRBD1. The CDR3 sequence is 15 residues long. CDR1 SGHRS and CDR2 YFSETQ come from the germline V gene. V was clipped by 4 bases and J by 1 base; unmatched bases: 5. The CDR3 nucleotides are TGCGCCAGCAGCGCACAGGGGGCGTGGAACACTGAAGCTTTCTTT. Protein sequence: CASSAQGAWNTEAFF.

The V call is TRBV6-2 or TRBV6-3, the J call TRBJ2-3; TRBD2 agrees at 8 bases. Per the germline V gene, CDR1 is MNHEY and CDR2 is SVGEGT. CDR3 length: 12 residues. Trimming cost V 2 bases and J 14 bases; bases outside gene matches: 6. The CDR3 region is CASSYGREDPYF. The CDR3 bases are TGTGCCAGCAGTTACGGGCGGGAGGATCCGTATTTT.

The V and J genes are TRBV7-9 and TRBJ2-5; TRBD1 might be the D (6 bases). CDR1 and CDR2 from the germline V gene are SEHNR and FQNEAQ (reference sequence). V lost 5 bases, J lost 9 bases, and 19 bases lay in between. This CDR3 contains 14 residues. The chain's CDR3 is CASSPGQPLDPQYF. As DNA, the CDR3 is TGTGCCAGCAGCCCCGGACAGCCCCTAGATCCCCAGTACTTC. Full variable domain (remainder filled in from reference TRBV7-9 and TRBJ2-5): DTGVSQNPRHKITKRGQNVTFRCDPISEHNRLYWYRQTLGQGPEFLTYFQNEAQLEKSRLLSDRFSAERPKGSFSTLEIQRTEQGDSAMYLCASSPGQPLDPQYFGPGTRLLVL.

The J gene is TRBJ1-6, the V gene TRBV19; 7 positions agree with TRBD1. The J segment lost 10 bases and the V segment lost 6 bases, leaving 3 bases of the junction unmatched. In germline, CDR1 is LNHDA, CDR2 SQIVND (reference sequence). The CDR3 extends over 12 amino acids. CDR3 DNA sequence: TGTGCCAGTAGACAGGGGCTGTCACCCCTCCACTTT. Protein product: CASRQGLSPLHF.

This sequence joins TRBV9 and TRBJ1-1, with D possibly TRBD1 on 6 matching bases. CDR3 length: 15 residues. With 0 bases removed from V and 5 bases from J, the gap between germline ends came to 14 bases. CDR1 is SGDLS and CDR2 is YYNGEE in the germline V gene. CDR3 DNA: TGTGCCAGCAGCGTAGAATCAGGGGCGGGTACTGAAGCTTTCTTT. Its translation: CASSVESGAGTEAFF.

This chain connects TRBV9 to TRBJ2-5; TRBD2 matches 9 bases. This CDR3 is built from 16 residues. After removal of 3 bases from V and 5 bases from J, the junction contained 11 bases not matched to a gene. Germline loops: CDR1 SGDLS, CDR2 YYNGEE. CDR3 protein: CASSADPLAGWETQYF. For the CDR3, the DNA is TGTGCCAGCAGCGCCGATCCACTAGCGGGCTGGGAGACCCAGTACTTC.

The chain carries TRBV4-1 and TRBJ2-2, with 10 nucleotides matching TRBD2. This CDR3 has 16 amino acids. The ends lost 3 bases at V and 6 bases at J; junction bases unmatched: 7. Germline V lookup: CDR1 MGHRA, CDR2 YSYEKL. CDR3 residues: CASSHDSGRSAGELFF. The CDR3 coding sequence is TGCGCCAGCAGCCATGATAGCGGGAGGTCTGCCGGGGAGCTGTTTTTT.

This clone was picked up one time. This chain joins TRBV5-6 and TRBJ1-4, with 8 bases aligning to TRBD1. The CDR3 extends over 16 amino acids. Germline values: CDR1 SGHDT, CDR2 YYEEEE. The ends lost 2 bases at V and 4 bases at J; junction bases unmatched: 7. The DNA for the CDR3 is TGTGCCAGCAGCTTTAACGGACAGGGAGGTAATGAAAAACTGTTTTTT. This codes for CASSFNGQGGNEKLFF.

The genes are TRBV9 and TRBJ2-7; 12 positions agree with TRBD1. J was trimmed by 6 bases and V by 2 bases; bases with no gene match: 9. Germline V CDR1 and CDR2: SGDLS, YYNGEE. The CDR3 extends over 16 amino acids. This chain's CDR3 is CASSVDPGQGAFEQYF. In DNA form, the CDR3 reads TGTGCCAGCAGCGTTGATCCGGGACAGGGGGCTTTCGAGCAGTACTTC.

The V call is TRBV5-1, the J call TRBJ1-3; tentative D call: TRBD1 (6 bases). Deletions cut 0 bases from V and 8 bases from J, with 9 bases between. CDR3 length equals 13 residues. CDR1 SGHRS and CDR2 YFSETQ come from the germline V gene. CDR3 sequence reads: CASSLAGADTIYF. For the CDR3, the DNA is TGCGCCAGCAGCTTGGCAGGGGCCGACACCATATATTTT.

The V call is TRBV6-4, the J call TRBJ2-3, with a possible D match to TRBD1 (6 bases). Germline V gene lookup returns CDR1 MRHNA and CDR2 SNTAGT. The CDR3 sequence is 15 residues long. V lost 5 bases and J 2 bases, leaving 14 bases between the germline ends. CDR3 region: CASSYADSPTDTQYF. CDR3 sequence (DNA): TGTGCCAGCAGTTATGCGGACAGTCCCACAGATACGCAGTATTTT.

This clone appeared once. The genes are TRBV7-9 and TRBJ2-3; D may be TRBD1 (5 bases). The V gene's germline CDR1 is SEHNR and CDR2 FQNEAQ (reference sequence). Trimming left V 3 bases short and J 4 bases short, with 11 bases between. CDR3 length equals 14 residues. CDR3 DNA sequence: TGTGCCAGCAGCTTGATGGGGCAGGCAGATACGCAGTATTTT. It is translated as CASSLMGQADTQYF.

The rearrangement joins TRBV15 to TRBJ1-2; D call uncertain. The CDR3 has 15 amino acids. CDR1 and CDR2 from the germline V gene are LNHNV and YYDKDF (reference sequence). V lost 0 bases and J 6 bases, leaving 14 bases between the germline ends. CDR3 loop: CATSRDYSVSDGYTF. The CDR3, as DNA: TGTGCCACCAGCAGAGATTATTCAGTTAGCGATGGCTACACCTTC.

The chain couples TRBV7-8 to TRBJ1-1, with D unresolved. This CDR3 region has 14 residues. V was clipped by 5 bases and J by 0 bases, with 10 bases between them. Germline loops: CDR1 SGHVS, CDR2 FQNEAQ. CDR3 coding DNA: TGTGCCAGCAGCAAGGAGATACTGAACACTGAAGCTTTCTTT. Its protein product is CASSKEILNTEAFF.